This TCR beta chain was sequenced in a study of radiation and T cells in renal cell carcinoma. This clone was detected only once. Its target is not known. General study findings and limits: No pretreatment tumor biopsies were available for baseline clonotypes. From baseline, blood top tumor clonotypes peaked at 2 weeks post-radiation.

The sample's time point: blood 4 weeks post-SBRT, at nephrectomy. Specified treatment: 15 Gy SBRT to primary tumor, nephrectomy 4 weeks later. Nephrectomy followed 15 Gy stereotactic body radiation by 4 weeks. Radiation-treated patients gave blood at baseline, week 2 and week 4. The CDR3 is made up of 14 amino acids. The V end lost 6 bases, the J end lost 1 base, and 10 bases lay between the germline ends. Germline CDR1 and CDR2: SGHRS and YFSETQ. The table came from immunoSEQ multiplex PCR; TCRdb's copy has only in-frame clones and leaves some out. The sample includes some 43,000 clones, over 80% of them seen just once.

The sample consisted of blood, taken from a patient whose treatment included radiotherapy and nephrectomy. This TCR was sampled from a woman in her seventies with renal cell carcinoma. The chain couples TRBV5-1 to TRBJ2-2; D not certain. CDR3 nucleotides: TGCGCCAGCACCGGCTCGCAGAACACCGGGGAGCTGTTTTTT. Translated: CASTGSQNTGELFF.